This T cell receptor (beta chain) is drawn from a study of cytomegalovirus exposure and HLA in healthy donors. Study conclusions and caveats: The study recorded 160 or so TCR beta chains that were cytomegalovirus-associated.

A word on this clone: Its target is not known.

Germline assignment: CDR1 SGHAT and CDR2 FQNNGV. This CDR3 has 14 amino acids. J was trimmed by 6 bases and V by 5 bases; bases with no gene match: 7. Both 60 Vbeta primers and 13 Jbeta primers went into the PCR. Clones were read by immunoSEQ multiplex PCR, and TCRdb kept only the in-frame ones, dropping some. Among roughly 150,000 clones listed, 72% were seen once. The clonotype originates from a man aged 40-49 years in good health and CMV-seronegative. This sequence joins TRBV11-2 and TRBJ2-1; 7 nucleotides align to TRBD2. The sequenced sample consisted of PBMCs. CDR3 protein: CASSRSGTTNEQFF. DNA for the CDR3: TGTGCCAGCAGCAGAAGCGGGACGACCAATGAGCAGTTCTTC.